Below, 32 T cell receptor beta chains from the same sample are listed, as sequenced in a study. TRBV12-4/TRBJ1-2 clonotypes were amplified with adaptor-ligated barcode primers. TCRdb redid the calling of the multiplex PCR reads with MiXCR, one entry per CDR3 protein. The sample gives roughly 990 distinct CDR3 sequences, 5% to 6.5% of which show up once; roughly 7% is in the top ten. Material: naive CD4+ T cells sorted from blood. The subset here: naive CD4+ T cells, CD4+CD45RA+CD25-. The receptors here all came from a female donor with breast cancer.

Relative to its sample, this clonotype is medium-sized. The chain uses TRBV12-3 or TRBV12-4 and TRBJ1-2, with D tentatively TRBD1 (5 bases). V lost 6 bases, J lost 4 bases, and 15 bases lay in between. The CDR3 has 14 amino acids. The CDR3 nucleotides are TGTGCCAGCAGCCAAGAGTCCGACAGCTATGGCTACACCTTC. Amino acid sequence: CASSQESDSYGYTF.

This clonotype qualifies as large. The CDR3 region is CASSPGTALHYGYTF. The CDR3 DNA follows: TGTGCCAGCAGTCCGGGGACGGCCCTCCACTATGGCTACACCTTC. The chain joins TRBV12-3 or TRBV12-4 to TRBJ1-2, with D possibly matching TRBD1 (5 bases). CDR3 size: 15 residues. Trimming pared 5 bases from V and 3 bases from J, leaving 16 bases between.

In this sample, this clonotype is medium-sized. The chain uses TRBV12-3 or TRBV12-4 and TRBJ1-2, with TRBD1 identical over 8 bases. This CDR3 has 14 amino acids. The J segment lost 6 bases and the V segment lost 7 bases, leaving 10 bases of the junction unmatched. Here the CDR3 DNA reads TGTGCCAGCACCCTTCGGACAGGGTGGGATGGCTACACCTTC. Translation: CASTLRTGWDGYTF.

V gene TRBV12-3 or TRBV12-4 combines with J gene TRBJ1-2, with D unresolved. This CDR3 contains 12 residues. V was pared by 4 bases and J by 8 bases, with 11 bases between. Written as DNA, the CDR3 is TGTGCCAGCAGTTCTTTACGAACGGGCTACACCTTC. It translates to CASSSLRTGYTF.

This clonotype is labeled medium-sized. The chain combines TRBV12-3 or TRBV12-4 with TRBJ1-2; D is undetermined. V lost 3 bases, J lost 4 bases, and 12 bases lay in between. The CDR3 contains 14 residues. The CDR3 DNA sequence: TGTGCCAGCAGTTTCGGGGTATCGTTCTATGGCTACACCTTC. Protein product: CASSFGVSFYGYTF.

This clonotype is labeled as medium-sized. The rearrangement joins TRBV12-3 or TRBV12-4 to TRBJ1-2; D not certain. V lost 2 bases, J lost 1 base, and 8 bases lay in between. The CDR3 is made up of 14 amino acids. In DNA, the CDR3 is TGTGCCAGCAGTTTACGAAAGATTAACTATGGCTACACCTTC. Amino acids: CASSLRKINYGYTF.

This clonotype is categorized as medium-sized (0.01 to 0.1%). The rearrangement links TRBV12-3 or TRBV12-4 to TRBJ1-2; no firm D call. CDR3 length: 14 residues. The germline V and J ends were trimmed by 3 bases and 1 base, with 9 bases remaining between them. The CDR3 reads CASSLRAINYGYTF. DNA of the CDR3: TGTGCCAGCAGTTTGAGGGCGATTAACTATGGCTACACCTTC.

By sample fraction, this clonotype is medium-sized. The rearrangement uses TRBV12-3 or TRBV12-4 and TRBJ1-2, with 7 bases that match TRBD1. Losses at the gene ends were 7 bases for V and 8 bases for J; bases not matched to a gene: 13. The CDR3 consists of 14 residues. The DNA of the CDR3 is TGTGCCAGCAATACCGGGACAGCGAGGGGCGGCTACACCTTC. Amino acids: CASNTGTARGGYTF.

Within the sample, this clonotype is large. The chain couples TRBV12-3 or TRBV12-4 to TRBJ1-2; D is ambiguous. The CDR3 spans 15 residues. With 7 bases removed from V and 4 bases from J, the gap between germline ends came to 19 bases. CDR3 amino acids: CASTSYGGRSYGYTF. DNA for the CDR3: TGTGCCAGCACCTCTTATGGAGGTCGAAGCTATGGCTACACCTTC.

This clonotype qualifies as medium-sized. This chain connects TRBV12-3 or TRBV12-4 to TRBJ1-2, with D uncertain. Trimming removed 0 bases at V and 4 bases at J, with 3 bases between. CDR3 length: 12 amino acids. The CDR3 DNA sequence: TGTGCCAGCAGTTTAGCTATCTATGGCTACACCTTC. Translating gives CASSLAIYGYTF.

By sample fraction, this clonotype is medium-sized. The V gene is TRBV12-3 or TRBV12-4, the J gene TRBJ1-2; D not certain. This CDR3 has 12 amino acids. V was cut by 3 bases and J by 8 bases, with 10 bases left in between. The CDR3 nucleotides are TGTGCCAGCAGTTTCAGTAGGGCCGGCTACACCTTC. Translation gives CASSFSRAGYTF.

This clonotype is labeled medium-sized. The chain joins TRBV12-3 or TRBV12-4 to TRBJ1-2, with D uncertain. V lost 4 bases and J 2 bases, leaving 5 bases between the germline ends. The CDR3 contains 12 residues. CDR3 in amino acids: CASSYNNYGYTF. The CDR3 DNA is TGTGCCAGCAGTTACAACAACTATGGCTACACCTTC.

This clonotype is judged large. J is TRBJ1-2 and V is TRBV12-3 or TRBV12-4, with 9 bases lining up with TRBD1. Trimming cost V 9 bases and J 3 bases; bases outside gene matches: 11. There are 15 residues in the CDR3. The CDR3 region is CASLGTGTSYYGYTF. CDR3 DNA sequence: TGTGCCAGTTTGGGGACAGGGACCTCTTACTATGGCTACACCTTC.

This clonotype was seen ten or more times. This chain joins TRBV12-3 or TRBV12-4 and TRBJ1-2; 8 positions agree with TRBD1. This CDR3 has 15 residues. V lost 3 bases and J lost 7; bases outside the gene matches: 10. CDR3 sequence reads: CASSFRTGSVLGYTF. The CDR3 DNA reads as TGTGCCAGCAGTTTCCGGACAGGGTCTGTTCTTGGCTACACCTTC.

In this sample, this clonotype is large. This rearrangement joins TRBV12-3 or TRBV12-4 to TRBJ1-2; unclear D gene. The CDR3 consists of 14 residues. V was shortened by 5 bases and J by 1 base, with 11 bases between the two germline ends. CDR3 bases: TGTGCCAGCAGTATACGGACGGTTAACTATGGCTACACCTTC. This sequence encodes CASSIRTVNYGYTF.

This clonotype showed up just a few times. The V and J genes are TRBV12-3 or TRBV12-4 and TRBJ1-2, with no clear D. Trimming left V 1 base short and J 7 bases short, with 7 bases between. The CDR3 has 12 amino acids. Here the CDR3 DNA reads TGTGCCAGCAGTTTAGGGGTACTTGGCTACACCTTC. Protein: CASSLGVLGYTF.

This clonotype ranks as medium-sized. This CDR3 is CASSKETGTYGYTF. CDR3 DNA: TGTGCCAGCAGCAAAGAGACAGGGACCTATGGCTACACCTTC. The chain is built from TRBV12-3 or TRBV12-4 and TRBJ1-2; TRBD1 agrees at 7 bases. CDR3 length: 14 residues. The junction had 8 bases not matched to a gene; V was cut back by 6 bases and J by 4 bases.

Judged by abundance, this clonotype is large. The J gene is TRBJ1-2, the V gene TRBV12-3 or TRBV12-4, with TRBD1 matching 8 bases. With 6 bases clipped from V and 0 bases from J, the junction kept 3 bases outside the gene matches. The CDR3 runs to 14 residues. The CDR3 is CASSPGQANYGYTF. The CDR3 bases are TGTGCCAGCAGCCCGGGACAGGCTAACTATGGCTACACCTTC.

This clonotype is termed medium-sized. V gene TRBV12-3 or TRBV12-4 combines with J gene TRBJ1-2; D call uncertain. The CDR3 is 14 residues long. V was shortened by 4 bases and J by 1 base, with 10 bases between the two germline ends. Here the CDR3 DNA reads TGTGCCAGCAGTTCTGGACGGAGTAACTATGGCTACACCTTC. Its translation: CASSSGRSNYGYTF.

This clonotype is categorized as large. The CDR3 loop reads CASSHQDRDDYTF. CDR3 nucleotide sequence: TGTGCCAGCAGTCATCAGGACAGGGATGACTACACCTTC. This chain links TRBV12-3 or TRBV12-4 with TRBJ1-2; 8 bases fit TRBD1. Trimming took 5 bases from V and 10 from J; bases not matched to a gene: 9. The CDR3 spans 13 residues.

This clonotype is labeled large. The chain combines TRBV12-3 or TRBV12-4 with TRBJ1-2; the D gene is possibly TRBD1 (6 bases). The ends were cut back, 3 bases at V and 7 bases at J, with 6 bases in the middle. The CDR3 is 11 residues long. The CDR3 protein is CASSFRGGYTF. The CDR3 DNA sequence: TGTGCCAGCAGTTTCAGGGGTGGCTACACCTTC.

By share, this clonotype ranks as medium-sized. This chain joins TRBV12-3 or TRBV12-4 and TRBJ1-2; no clear D gene. The length of the CDR3 is 12 residues. V gave up 0 bases and J gave up 6 bases, with 5 bases separating them. The CDR3 sequence: CASSLAGDGYTF. CDR3 nucleotides: TGTGCCAGCAGTTTAGCGGGAGATGGCTACACCTTC.

This clonotype is termed medium-sized. The J gene is TRBJ1-2, the V gene TRBV12-3 or TRBV12-4; D gene unclear. Deletions cut 6 bases from V and 3 bases from J, with 20 bases between. This CDR3 spans 16 amino acids. The CDR3 protein is CASSSAGRARYYGYTF. The DNA for the CDR3 is TGTGCCAGCAGCTCCGCTGGGAGGGCCCGATACTATGGCTACACCTTC.

A few counts support this clonotype. The rearrangement uses TRBV12-3 or TRBV12-4 and TRBJ1-2, with D possibly matching TRBD1 (6 bases). The CDR3 is 12 residues long. Trimming took 6 bases from V and 7 from J, leaving 12 bases between them. In nucleotides, the CDR3 is TGTGCCAGCAGGCTACAGGGTACTGGCTACACCTTC. It encodes CASRLQGTGYTF.

Sample share makes this clonotype large. The genes are TRBV12-3 or TRBV12-4 and TRBJ1-2; D is undetermined. CDR3 length equals 13 residues. Trimming shortened V by 8 bases and J by 3 bases, and 13 bases separated the two germline ends. This chain's CDR3 is CASRPDGDYGYTF. CDR3 coding DNA: TGTGCCAGCCGACCGGATGGAGACTATGGCTACACCTTC.

By share, this clonotype counts as medium-sized. This rearrangement joins TRBV12-3 or TRBV12-4 to TRBJ1-2, with TRBD1 matching 9 bases. The CDR3 is made up of 17 amino acids. Trimming took 7 bases from V and 4 from J; bases not matched to a gene: 16. CDR3 protein: CASNPGQGGRSSYGYTF. In DNA, the CDR3 is TGTGCCAGCAACCCGGGACAGGGAGGGCGATCGAGCTATGGCTACACCTTC.

This clonotype was counted at least ten times. The gene calls are TRBV12-3 or TRBV12-4 and TRBJ1-2; D not certain. Trimming cost V 2 bases and J 3 bases, with 13 bases left between them. This CDR3 spans 15 amino acids. CDR3 bases: TGTGCCAGCAGTTTAAGGAGGGAGGGTGACTATGGCTACACCTTC. This sequence encodes CASSLRREGDYGYTF.

By frequency in the sample, this clonotype is large (0.1 to 1%). V and J are TRBV12-3 or TRBV12-4 and TRBJ1-2; no firm D call. The V and J ends lost 3 bases and 8 bases respectively, with 16 bases between them. The CDR3 extends over 14 amino acids. The CDR3 protein is CASSLGSLLEGYTF. Written as DNA, the CDR3 is TGTGCCAGCAGTTTGGGCAGCCTTCTCGAGGGCTACACCTTC.

This clonotype ranks as medium-sized (0.01 to 0.1%). The chain uses TRBV12-3 or TRBV12-4 and TRBJ1-2; D uncertain. Trimming left V 4 bases short and J 7 bases short, with 7 bases between. This CDR3 is built from 11 residues. The CDR3 DNA sequence: TGTGCCAGCAGTTCGGAAGGTGGCTACACCTTC. Its translation: CASSSEGGYTF.

Within the sample, this clonotype is large. The rearrangement links TRBV12-3 or TRBV12-4 to TRBJ1-2; tentative D call: TRBD1 (5 bases). V shed 6 bases and J shed 3 bases, with 11 bases lying between them. This CDR3 has 13 residues. CDR3 sequence reads: CASSTGTDYGYTF. In DNA, the CDR3 is TGTGCCAGCAGCACCGGGACGGACTATGGCTACACCTTC.

This clonotype is judged medium-sized. The chain is built from TRBV12-3 or TRBV12-4 and TRBJ1-2; D unresolved. Trimming shortened V by 10 bases and J by 4 bases, and 13 bases separated the two germline ends. The CDR3 covers 12 residues. CDR3 protein: CATEEATYGYTF. The CDR3, as DNA: TGTGCCACCGAAGAGGCAACCTATGGCTACACCTTC.

By its share, this clonotype is large. J is TRBJ1-2 and V is TRBV12-3 or TRBV12-4; D is unclear. The CDR3 runs 12 residues. V lost 6 bases and J 6 bases, leaving 11 bases between the germline ends. The CDR3 DNA is TGTGCCAGCAGCCCGACCAGGAATGGCTACACCTTC. Translating gives CASSPTRNGYTF.